A selection of T cell receptor beta chains follows, all from one sample in a study of CD8 T cells in Susac syndrome. TCRdb analysed the immunoSEQ multiplex PCR reads with MiXCR anew, one entry per CDR3 protein. This table holds about 280,000 distinct CDR3 sequences, 70% to 90% found once. Material for sequencing was CD8+ T cells from PBMCs. Receptors were obtained from a human donor with multiple sclerosis. Both conserved end residues are part of each CDR3. The size entry is marked missing in some rows and otherwise reads once, few, many or a size class.

v_gene: TRBV20-1; j_gene: TRBJ2-2; abundance: .; CDR3aa: CSAADRGTGELFF
v_gene: TRBV7-8; j_gene: TRBJ1-3; abundance: .; CDR3aa: CASSLGPPVPVSGNTIYF
v_gene: TRBV27; j_gene: TRBJ1-5; abundance: .; CDR3aa: CASCVSRNQPQHF
v_gene: TRBV27; j_gene: TRBJ2-1; abundance: .; CDR3aa: CASSPGLANEQFF
v_gene: TRBV24-1; j_gene: TRBJ2-2; abundance: .; CDR3aa: CATSEGFTGELFF
v_gene: TRBV27; j_gene: TRBJ1-2; abundance: .; CDR3aa: CASSSPLRDRGGYTF
v_gene: TRBV6-1; j_gene: TRBJ2-7; abundance: few; CDR3aa: CASCGLAGSYEQYF
v_gene: TRBV27; j_gene: TRBJ1-2; abundance: .; CDR3aa: CASSLPDGYGYTF
v_gene: TRBV28; j_gene: TRBJ2-2; abundance: .; CDR3aa: CASSLSGTGELFF
v_gene: TRBV7-2; j_gene: TRBJ1-2; abundance: once; CDR3aa: CASSSYRGYDYGYTF
v_gene: TRBV2; j_gene: TRBJ2-1; abundance: once; CDR3aa: CASSDGQPEGFF
v_gene: TRBV7-6; j_gene: TRBJ2-1; abundance: .; CDR3aa: CASSPERERFNEQFF
v_gene: TRBV30; j_gene: TRBJ1-1; abundance: .; CDR3aa: CAWRGTRGDTEAFF
v_gene: TRBV12-3/TRBV12-4; j_gene: TRBJ2-1; abundance: .; CDR3aa: CASSFSMANEQFF
v_gene: TRBV20-1; j_gene: TRBJ2-1; abundance: once; CDR3aa: CSAQEGEQFF
v_gene: TRBV18; j_gene: TRBJ1-1; abundance: .; CDR3aa: CATRTGNTEAFF
v_gene: TRBV30; j_gene: TRBJ2-4; abundance: .; CDR3aa: CAWMGLAELLAKNIQYF
v_gene: TRBV9; j_gene: TRBJ2-7; abundance: .; CDR3aa: CASSTGTGVAEQYF
v_gene: TRBV9; j_gene: TRBJ2-7; abundance: once; CDR3aa: CASSDGVAPFGPYEQYF
v_gene: TRBV6-5; j_gene: TRBJ2-7; abundance: few; CDR3aa: CASSYGLYEQYF
v_gene: TRBV20-1; j_gene: TRBJ2-3; abundance: once; CDR3aa: CSASGEGGVGSDTQYF
v_gene: TRBV20-1; j_gene: TRBJ2-1; abundance: .; CDR3aa: CSATHGRSPYNEQFF
v_gene: TRBV3-1; j_gene: TRBJ2-1; abundance: .; CDR3aa: CASSPWTGSDNEQFF
v_gene: TRBV4-1; j_gene: TRBJ2-2; abundance: .; CDR3aa: CASKGAGVTGELFF
v_gene: TRBV7-9; j_gene: TRBJ1-1; abundance: .; CDR3aa: CASSLQGPEAFF